The table lists the clone carrying this T cell receptor beta chain with a few counts. The sample originates from a study of identical twins. MiXCR, run by TCRdb on the 5' RACE reads, gives a single entry per CDR3 protein. The sample lists about 720,000 distinct CDR3 sequences, 8.6% seen once, with around 0.98% in the top ten. The data also belong to a second study, concerning yellow fever vaccine responses in identical twins.

Material: PBMCs. The source of this sequence is a woman younger than 35 in good health.

CDR3 loop: CASSYLRLAAFYNEQFF. In DNA, the CDR3 is TGTGCCAGCAGTTACCTACGACTAGCGGCCTTCTACAATGAGCAGTTCTTC. The chain employs TRBV6-5 and TRBJ2-1, with 9 bases identical to TRBD2. The germline CDR1 and CDR2 sequences are MNHEY and SVGAGI. CDR3 size: 17 residues. The V and J ends lost 2 bases and 3 bases, in that order; junction bases with no gene match: 8.